These 27 T cell receptor beta chains were all obtained from the same sample, sequenced in a study of shared clonotypes between healthy human individuals. The data were produced by immunoSEQ multiplex PCR, yet TCRdb's version contains in-frame clones alone and is incomplete. The data hold a few hundred thousand clones, with about 97% observed a single time. The sequencing input was memory CD8+ T cells sorted from blood. Sample subset: CD45RO+ cells pooled with CCR7-negative TemRA cells. Source of these receptors: a young man in good health.

CDR3 sequence reads: CASAYSLAGANEQYF. CDR3 in DNA: TGTGCCAGCGCCTACTCACTAGCGGGAGCCAACGAGCAGTACTTC. This chain connects TRBV27 to TRBJ2-7, with TRBD2 identical over 11 bases. The CDR3 sequence is 15 residues long. CDR1 is MNHEY and CDR2 is SMNVEV in the germline V gene (reference sequence). The junction had 11 bases not matched to a gene; V was cut back by 8 bases and J by 5 bases.

This chain links TRBV9 with TRBJ2-2; 10 bases are a match to TRBD2. Germline CDR1 SGDLS, CDR2 YYNGEE. The junction had 7 bases not matched to a gene; V was cut back by 3 bases and J by 5 bases. This CDR3 contains 16 residues. In DNA, the CDR3 is TGTGCCAGCAGCGCCCGACTAGCGGGTAGGACCGGGGAGCTGTTTTTT. Translation gives CASSARLAGRTGELFF. Based on the CDR3 plus reference TRBV9 and TRBJ2-2, the full variable domain is DSGVTQTPKHLITATGQRVTLRCSPRSGDLSVYWYQQSLDQGLQFLIQYYNGEERAKGNILERFSAQQFPDLHSELNLSSLELGDSALYFCASSARLAGRTGELFFGEGSRLTVL.

The chain couples TRBV11-2 to TRBJ2-1; TRBD2 might be the D (5 bases). Germline CDR1 SGHAT, CDR2 FQNNGV. CDR3 length: 15 amino acids. V lost 5 bases and J 1 base, leaving 12 bases between the germline ends. The CDR3 DNA sequence: TGTGCCAGCAGCGCACCCGGGATATCCTACAATGAGCAGTTCTTC. It is translated as CASSAPGISYNEQFF.

V usage is TRBV29-1 and J usage is TRBJ2-7; 7 bases fit TRBD2. V lost 1 base and J lost 0; bases outside the gene matches: 6. The CDR3 has 15 amino acids. From germline, CDR1 is SQVTM and CDR2 ANQGSEA. DNA of the CDR3: TGCAGCGTTGAAGGGGCGAGGGAGGGCTCCTACGAGCAGTACTTC. This gives the protein CSVEGAREGSYEQYF.

The chain joins TRBV5-6 to TRBJ2-7, with D tentatively TRBD2 (6 bases). Germline loops: CDR1 SGHDT, CDR2 YYEEEE. V shed 2 bases and J shed 2 bases, with 14 bases lying between them. CDR3 length equals 15 residues. As DNA, the CDR3 is TGTGCCAGCAGCTTCGACGGGACTTTTACCTACGAGCAGTACTTC. It is translated as CASSFDGTFTYEQYF. The full variable domain, its missing parts supplied by reference TRBV5-6 and TRBJ2-7, is DAGVTQSPTHLIKTRGQQVTLRCSPKSGHDTVSWYQQALGQGPQFIFQYYEEEERQRGNFPDRFSGHQFPNYSSELNVNALLLGDSALYLCASSFDGTFTYEQYFGPGTRLTVT.

This chain uses TRBV9 with TRBJ2-1; tentatively, D is TRBD2 (6 bases). Germline V gives CDR1 SGDLS, CDR2 YYNGEE. The CDR3 totals 18 residues. V dropped 0 bases and J dropped 2 bases, with 18 bases sitting between them. This CDR3 is CASSVAHSLRGAYNEQFF. The CDR3 DNA sequence: TGTGCCAGCAGCGTAGCTCATAGTCTTCGCGGGGCCTACAATGAGCAGTTCTTC.

The CDR3 DNA is TGTGCCAGCAGTTCTGGACTAGCTGGGTCCTACGAGCAGTACTTC. Its translation: CASSSGLAGSYEQYF. The V call is TRBV6-5, the J call TRBJ2-7; 8 nucleotides line up with TRBD2. The V gene end was trimmed by 4 bases and the J gene end by 1 base; junction bases not matched to a gene: 6. The CDR3 sequence is 15 residues long. The V gene's germline CDR1 is MNHEY and CDR2 SVGAGI.

This clone was seen only once. This chain uses TRBV30 with TRBJ2-3, with D perhaps matching TRBD2 (5 bases). This CDR3 has 14 residues. V was cut by 4 bases and J by 2 bases, with 13 bases left in between. Germline CDR1 reads GTSNPN; CDR2 reads SVGIG (reference sequence). Here the CDR3 reads CAWTSGWATDTQYF. CDR3 coding DNA: TGTGCCTGGACATCGGGATGGGCCACAGATACGCAGTATTTT.

The CDR3 nucleotides are TGTGCCATCAGTGAGTCGCAGAGGCTTACTAACTATGGCTACACCTTC. Encoded protein: CAISESQRLTNYGYTF. V is TRBV10-3 and J is TRBJ1-2; no definite D call. The CDR3 loop spans 16 amino acids. The germline CDR1 and CDR2 sequences are ENHRY and SYGVKD. The ends were cut back, 0 bases at V and 0 bases at J, with 11 bases in the middle.

V and J are TRBV25-1 and TRBJ2-7; TRBD2 agrees at 11 bases. Trimming took 1 base from V and 10 from J; bases not matched to a gene: 12. The CDR3 sequence is 16 residues long. The germline gives CDR1 MGHDK, CDR2 SYGVNS. The CDR3 coding sequence is TGTGCCAGCAGTGAATCCCTCCCTAGCGGGAGGTTCGAACAGTACTTC. Its protein product is CASSESLPSGRFEQYF.

The rearrangement uses TRBV19 and TRBJ1-1; D possibly corresponds to TRBD1 (5 bases). There are 13 residues in the CDR3. V lost 3 bases and J lost 4, with 9 bases in between. The germline V gene has CDR1 LNHDA and CDR2 SQIVND (reference sequence). CDR3 DNA sequence: TGTGCCAGTAGTATGGGACGTCTCACTGAAGCTTTCTTT. This translates into CASSMGRLTEAFF.

This clone was observed once. The rearrangement joins TRBV4-1 to TRBJ2-3, with D unclear. CDR1 and CDR2 from the germline V gene are MGHRA and YSYEKL. The CDR3 is 16 amino acids. Deletions cut 1 base from V and 4 bases from J, with 15 bases between. The CDR3 reads CASSQVLGIRSDTQYF. In nucleotides, the CDR3 is TGCGCCAGCAGCCAAGTCCTCGGAATAAGGTCAGATACGCAGTATTTT.

The chain combines TRBV28 with TRBJ1-2; TRBD1 matches 10 bases. This CDR3 comprises 14 residues. Germline-derived CDR1 and CDR2 are MDHEN and SYDVKM. V lost 5 bases, J lost 6 bases, and 6 bases stayed unmatched. The CDR3 loop reads CASSDPTGGHGYTF. In nucleotides, the CDR3 is TGTGCCAGCAGTGACCCGACAGGGGGCCATGGCTACACCTTC.

The chain recombines TRBV5-1 with TRBJ2-7, with 13 bases aligning to TRBD2. The CDR3 consists of 15 residues. Germline V gene lookup returns CDR1 SGHRS and CDR2 YFSETQ. J gave up 5 bases and V 4 bases, and 6 bases lay outside the gene matches. The CDR3 DNA is TGCGCCAGCAGCGCCTGGACTAGCGGGAGCGACGAGCAGTACTTC. Its protein product is CASSAWTSGSDEQYF.

This rearrangement joins TRBV29-1 to TRBJ2-4; no reliable D call. Trimming removed 6 bases from V and 1 base from J, with 4 bases in between. CDR1 and CDR2 from the germline V gene are SQVTM and ANQGSEA. This CDR3 has 11 residues. The CDR3 region has the DNA TGCAGCGTGGGGGCCAAAAACATTCAGTACTTC. Translated, it gives CSVGAKNIQYF.

The chain carries TRBV4-1 and TRBJ2-3; D may be TRBD1 (6 bases). Trimming pared 1 base from V and 1 base from J, leaving 18 bases between. The length of the CDR3 is 18 residues. Germline CDR1 and CDR2: MGHRA and YSYEKL. DNA for the CDR3: TGCGCCAGCAGCCAAGGAGTTCTAGGGGGATCGGGCACAGATACGCAGTATTTT. The encoded protein is CASSQGVLGGSGTDTQYF.

The rearrangement uses TRBV6-1 and TRBJ2-7; the D is unclear. The V gene lost 5 bases and the J gene lost 0 bases, with 8 bases spanning the gap. Germline V gene lookup returns CDR1 MNHNS and CDR2 SASEGT. The CDR3 runs to 13 residues. CDR3 sequence reads: CASSHTDSYEQYF. The CDR3 DNA sequence: TGTGCCAGCAGTCACACGGACTCCTACGAGCAGTACTTC.

The chain is built from TRBV4-2 and TRBJ2-7; 9 bases fit TRBD2. Germline lookup yields CDR1 LGHNA and CDR2 YNFKEQ. This CDR3 comprises 15 residues. V gave up 0 bases and J gave up 0 bases; unmatched junction bases: 0. The CDR3 region is CASSQDSGSSYEQYF. The CDR3 DNA is TGTGCCAGCAGCCAAGATAGCGGGAGCTCCTACGAGCAGTACTTC.

The V gene is TRBV6-6, the J gene TRBJ2-5; 8 nucleotides line up with TRBD1. CDR1 and CDR2 from the germline V gene are MNHNY and SVGAGI (reference sequence). Germline trimming cut 7 bases from V and 2 bases from J; bases unmatched to any gene: 6. The length of the CDR3 is 14 residues. The CDR3 DNA sequence: TGTGCCAGCACTCGCGGGACAGGTCAAGAGACCCAGTACTTC. This translates into CASTRGTGQETQYF.

The chain recombines TRBV9 with TRBJ2-7; 10 nucleotides match TRBD1. Unmatched junction bases numbered 10, after V lost 4 bases and J lost 6 bases. The V gene's germline CDR1 is SGDLS and CDR2 YYNGEE. The CDR3 loop spans 15 amino acids. CDR3 protein: CASSFSGTGVGEQYF. The CDR3 DNA sequence: TGTGCCAGCAGCTTTAGCGGGACAGGGGTCGGCGAGCAGTACTTC.

This chain connects TRBV30 to TRBJ2-1, with a weak D call TRBD2 (6 bases). This CDR3 region has 13 residues. Germline V gene sequence: CDR1 GTSNPN, CDR2 SVGIG (reference sequence). V was cut by 4 bases and J by 9 bases, with 16 bases left in between. The CDR3 reads CAWNTDAGGEQFF. The CDR3 DNA sequence: TGTGCCTGGAACACGGACGCCGGGGGTGAGCAGTTCTTC. Based on the CDR3 plus reference TRBV30 and TRBJ2-1, the full variable domain is SQTIHQWPATLVQPVGSPLSLECTVEGTSNPNLYWYRQAAGRGLQLLFYSVGIGQISSEVPQNLSASRPQDRQFILSSKKLLLSDSGFYLCAWNTDAGGEQFFGPGTRLTVL.

J is TRBJ2-2 and V is TRBV27, with TRBD2 matching 13 bases. Germline V gene sequence: CDR1 MNHEY, CDR2 SMNVEV (reference sequence). V was pared by 5 bases and J by 1 base, with 7 bases of the junction left unmatched. This CDR3 has 18 residues. The CDR3 loop is CASSITSGRARNTGELFF. CDR3 DNA: TGTGCCAGCAGTATCACTAGCGGGAGGGCCCGGAACACCGGGGAGCTGTTTTTT.

The chain employs TRBV28 and TRBJ2-3; unclear D gene. This CDR3 contains 11 residues. Germline CDR1 and CDR2: MDHEN and SYDVKM. V was cut by 6 bases and J by 6 bases, with 7 bases left in between. The CDR3 nucleotides are TGTGCCAGCAGAAGAACGGATACGCAGTATTTT. It encodes CASRRTDTQYF. Complete variable domain (other parts from reference TRBV28 and TRBJ2-3): DVKVTQSSRYLVKRTGEKVFLECVQDMDHENMFWYRQDPGLGLRLIYFSYDVKMKEKGDIPEGYSVSREKKERFSLILESASTNQTSMYLCASRRTDTQYFGPGTRLTVL.

The genes are TRBV19 and TRBJ2-7; TRBD2 aligns across 16 bases. Germline V lookup: CDR1 LNHDA, CDR2 SQIVND (reference sequence). V dropped 5 bases and J dropped 7; count of bases not matched to a gene: 5. This CDR3 contains 15 residues. The CDR3 DNA follows: TGTGCCAGTAGTCCACCGGGACTAGCGGGAGGGGAGCAGTACTTC. Translation gives CASSPPGLAGGEQYF.

The chain couples TRBV19 to TRBJ2-1; perhaps TRBD2 as D (5 bases). The CDR3 consists of 16 residues. From germline, CDR1 is LNHDA and CDR2 SQIVND (reference sequence). Between the trimmed V and J ends, which lost 2 bases and 5 bases, there was a span of 16 bases. In nucleotides, the CDR3 is TGTGCCAGTAGTATATACGGCGGACTGGCAGACAATGAGCAGTTCTTC. It is translated as CASSIYGGLADNEQFF.

This chain connects TRBV10-3 to TRBJ2-2; 14 nucleotides line up with TRBD2. The CDR3 has 15 residues. The germline CDR1 and CDR2 sequences are ENHRY and SYGVKD. Trimming removed 6 bases from V and 6 bases from J; junction bases left unmatched: 3. CDR3 in DNA: TGTGCCATCAGGCCGGGACTAGCGGGAGCCGGGGAGCTGTTTTTT. Its translation: CAIRPGLAGAGELFF.

The chain couples TRBV6-6 to TRBJ2-2; D is possibly TRBD1 (6 bases). Trimming left V 5 bases short and J 7 bases short, with 11 bases between. The CDR3 is 13 amino acids. Germline CDR1 is MNHNY and CDR2 is SVGAGI (reference sequence). Here the CDR3 DNA reads TGTGCCAGCAGTGAGGGGGTGATCGGGGAGCTGTTTTTT. Amino acid sequence: CASSEGVIGELFF.